Following are 32 T cell receptor beta chains from one sample sequenced in a study of blood T cell repertoires in COVID-19. Measured with immunoSEQ multiplex PCR; TCRdb has only the in-frame clones, and not every one. The table records around 100,000 clones, around 88% of them present only once. The material sequenced was peripheral blood. The receptor source for this set is a human donor in a cohort sampled during active COVID-19.

This chain connects TRBV5-1 to TRBJ1-5; 7 bases agree with TRBD1. V shed 4 bases, J shed 4 bases, and the junction held 5 bases outside the gene matches. The germline CDR1 and CDR2 sequences are SGHRS and YFSETQ. This CDR3 region has 14 residues. The CDR3 DNA reads TGCGCCAGCAGCCCCGGGACAGCGAATCAGCCCCAGCATTTT. Translating gives CASSPGTANQPQHF.

In this sample, this clone turned up once. This chain uses TRBV19 with TRBJ2-1, with 12 bases aligning to TRBD2. The CDR3 sequence is 18 residues long. J lost 0 bases, V lost 4 bases, and 7 bases had no gene match. Germline CDR1 and CDR2: LNHDA and SQIVND (reference sequence). The CDR3 loop reads CASSTRTSGASSYNEQFF. CDR3 bases: TGTGCCAGTAGTACTCGGACTAGCGGGGCGAGCTCCTACAATGAGCAGTTCTTC.

Written as DNA, the CDR3 is TGTGCCATCAGGGGACTAGCGGGAGCCGGTGAGCAGTTCTTC. Translated, it gives CAIRGLAGAGEQFF. The chain links TRBV10-3 to TRBJ2-1; 14 nucleotides align to TRBD2. Germline V gene lookup returns CDR1 ENHRY and CDR2 SYGVKD. Germline trimming cut 6 bases from V and 9 bases from J; bases unmatched to any gene: 4. The CDR3 sequence is 14 residues long.

The J gene is TRBJ1-2, the V gene TRBV12-3 or TRBV12-4; D might be TRBD1 (5 bases). The CDR3 covers 13 residues. Trimming removed 5 bases from V and 3 bases from J, with 10 bases in between. The CDR3 nucleotides are TGTGCCAGCAGTACAACAGGCGACTATGGCTACACCTTC. As protein: CASSTTGDYGYTF.

To note about this clone: A junction end diverges from the germline sequence, so it may reflect a read error. The CDR3 nucleotides are TGTGCTAGCAGCTTAAATCAGGGGAACACCGGGGAGCTGTTTTTT. It specifies CASSLNQGNTGELFF. The V and J genes are TRBV7-7 and TRBJ2-2; TRBD1 is a possible D gene (5 bases). This CDR3 has 15 residues. Per germline, CDR1 SSHAT and CDR2 FNYEAQ (reference sequence). The full variable domain, with the rest looked up from reference TRBV7-7 and TRBJ2-2, is GAGVSQSPRYKVTKRGQDVTLRCDPISSHATLYWYQQALGQGPEFLTYFNYEAQPDKSGLPSDRFSAERPEGSISTLTIQRTEQRDSAMYRCASSLNQGNTGELFFGEGSRLTVL.

The CDR3 DNA follows: TGTGCCAGTAGTATCACGGGACCGAACACCGGGACTAACACAGATACGCAGTATTTT. Translated: CASSITGPNTGTNTDTQYF. The chain links TRBV19 to TRBJ2-3, with 7 bases aligning to TRBD2. The CDR3 sequence is 19 residues long. Germline V gene lookup returns CDR1 LNHDA and CDR2 SQIVND (reference sequence). V lost 3 bases to trimming and J lost 2 bases; unmatched junction nucleotides: 17.

The rearrangement joins TRBV5-1 to TRBJ1-5, with D perhaps matching TRBD1 (5 bases). Trimming pared 2 bases from V and 2 bases from J, leaving 8 bases between. CDR1 SGHRS and CDR2 YFSETQ come from the germline V gene. There are 14 residues in the CDR3. The CDR3 loop is CASSFIGGNQPQHF. Written as DNA, the CDR3 is TGCGCCAGCAGCTTCATAGGGGGCAATCAGCCCCAGCATTTT.

CDR3: CASSLAAGQETQYF. The CDR3, as DNA: TGTGCCAGCAGCTTAGCGGCAGGCCAAGAGACCCAGTACTTC. V gene TRBV7-9 combines with J gene TRBJ2-5; D not resolved. With 0 bases removed from V and 1 base from J, the gap between germline ends came to 6 bases. Looked up from germline, CDR1 is SEHNR and CDR2 is FQNEAQ (reference sequence). This CDR3 spans 14 amino acids.

The V and J genes are TRBV5-1 and TRBJ2-2, with unresolved D. This CDR3 has 15 residues. Germline V CDR1 and CDR2: SGHRS, YFSETQ. Trimming shortened V by 4 bases and J by 0 bases, and 10 bases separated the two germline ends. CDR3 in amino acids: CASSRGDPNTGELFF. The CDR3 bases are TGCGCCAGCAGCCGCGGAGACCCGAACACCGGGGAGCTGTTTTTT.

This chain connects TRBV7-3 to TRBJ1-2, with D perhaps TRBD1 (6 bases). The CDR3 runs to 15 residues. V lost 1 base and J 6 bases, leaving 15 bases between the germline ends. Germline V gives CDR1 SGHTA, CDR2 FQGTGA. The DNA of the CDR3 is TGTGCCAGCAGCTTAAACCGGGGGGCGAGCGATGGCTACACCTTC. Translation gives CASSLNRGASDGYTF. Variable domain in full (rest from reference TRBV7-3 and TRBJ1-2): GAGVSQTPSNKVTEKGKYVELRCDPISGHTALYWYRQSLGQGPEFLIYFQGTGAADDSGLPNDRFFAVRPEGSVSTLKIQRTERGDSAVYLCASSLNRGASDGYTFGSGTRLTVV.

The V and J genes are TRBV2 and TRBJ2-1; 10 bases agree with TRBD2. Germline values: CDR1 SNHLY, CDR2 FYNNEI. V trimming: 4 bases; J trimming: 4 bases; junction bases outside the gene matches: 4. There are 15 residues in the CDR3. The CDR3 spells CASSGGTSVYNEQFF. For the CDR3, the DNA is TGTGCCAGCAGTGGAGGGACTAGCGTATACAATGAGCAGTTCTTC.

This chain uses TRBV29-1 with TRBJ1-4, with 7 bases aligning to TRBD1. Germline V CDR1 and CDR2: SQVTM, ANQGSEA. The CDR3 has 14 amino acids. V trimming: 7 bases; J trimming: 4 bases; junction bases outside the gene matches: 9. In DNA, the CDR3 is TGCAGCGGCGCACAGGGGTTACGTAATGAAAAACTGTTTTTT. It specifies CSGAQGLRNEKLFF. Variable domain in full (rest from reference TRBV29-1 and TRBJ1-4): SAVISQKPSRDICQRGTSLTIQCQVDSQVTMMFWYRQQPGQSLTLIATANQGSEATYESGFVIDKFPISRPNLTFSTLTVSNMSPEDSSIYLCSGAQGLRNEKLFFGSGTQLSVL.

V is TRBV9 and J is TRBJ2-1, with unresolved D. Germline values: CDR1 SGDLS, CDR2 YYNGEE. The CDR3 loop spans 13 amino acids. Trimming stripped 4 bases from V and 0 bases from J, with 5 bases between. The CDR3 DNA follows: TGTGCCAGCAGCATCCTCTCCTACAATGAGCAGTTCTTC. Translated, it gives CASSILSYNEQFF. Full variable domain (outside the CDR3, taken from reference TRBV9 and TRBJ2-1): DSGVTQTPKHLITATGQRVTLRCSPRSGDLSVYWYQQSLDQGLQFLIQYYNGEERAKGNILERFSAQQFPDLHSELNLSSLELGDSALYFCASSILSYNEQFFGPGTRLTVL.

The rearrangement links TRBV7-2 to TRBJ2-2, with D possibly TRBD2 on 6 matching bases. The CDR3 is 14 residues long. Germline V gene lookup returns CDR1 SGHTA and CDR2 FQGNSA. The V end was cut by 5 bases, the J end by 4 bases, with 11 bases between. The CDR3 region is CASSGGARTGELFF. In DNA, the CDR3 is TGTGCCAGCAGCGGCGGGGCGCGCACCGGGGAGCTGTTTTTT.

V gene TRBV9 combines with J gene TRBJ2-3; D possibly corresponds to TRBD2 (5 bases). Germline V CDR1 and CDR2: SGDLS, YYNGEE. The germline V and J ends were trimmed by 0 bases and 3 bases, with 11 bases remaining between them. This CDR3 is 15 amino acids long. The CDR3 here is CASSVVGSITDTQYF. CDR3 in DNA: TGTGCCAGCAGCGTAGTGGGGAGTATTACAGATACGCAGTATTTT. Filled out from reference TRBV9 and TRBJ2-3, the complete variable domain reads DSGVTQTPKHLITATGQRVTLRCSPRSGDLSVYWYQQSLDQGLQFLIQYYNGEERAKGNILERFSAQQFPDLHSELNLSSLELGDSALYFCASSVVGSITDTQYFGPGTRLTVL.

The V call is TRBV7-9, the J call TRBJ2-5; 9 nucleotides line up with TRBD1. Germline values: CDR1 SEHNR, CDR2 FQNEAQ (reference sequence). The ends lost 1 base at V and 5 bases at J; junction bases unmatched: 5. The CDR3 sequence is 15 residues long. The CDR3 reads CASSLVQGARETQYF. CDR3 DNA: TGTGCCAGCAGCTTAGTACAGGGGGCGCGGGAGACCCAGTACTTC.

The CDR3 here is CATSRGVGQGAQPQHF. In DNA form, the CDR3 reads TGTGCCACCAGCAGAGGGGTCGGACAGGGGGCCCAGCCCCAGCATTTT. The chain recombines TRBV15 with TRBJ1-5, with 11 bases aligning to TRBD1. Germline V gene sequence: CDR1 LNHNV, CDR2 YYDKDF (reference sequence). CDR3 size: 16 residues. V was clipped by 1 base and J by 7 bases; unmatched bases: 6.

V is TRBV5-8 and J is TRBJ2-7, with D possibly matching TRBD1 (6 bases). Germline V lookup: CDR1 SGHTS, CDR2 YDEGEE. The ends were cut back, 2 bases at V and 4 bases at J, with 13 bases in the middle. CDR3 length: 14 residues. CDR3 residues: CASSLGGSLYEQYF. The CDR3 nucleotides read TGTGCCAGCAGCTTAGGGGGTTCGCTTTACGAGCAGTACTTC.

There are a few counts of this clone. V usage is TRBV6-2 or TRBV6-3 and J usage is TRBJ1-1, with 7 bases that match TRBD1. The CDR3 spans 15 residues. Germline loops: CDR1 MNHEY, CDR2 SVGEGT. J lost 6 bases, V lost 0 bases, and 7 bases had no gene match. In DNA, the CDR3 is TGTGCCAGCAGTTACTCAGGACAGGCAAACGCTGAAGCTTTCTTT. This gives the protein CASSYSGQANAEAFF.

The chain links TRBV30 to TRBJ2-2; possible D gene TRBD2, 6 bases. V was pared by 2 bases and J by 11 bases, with 9 bases between. Germline V gene data show CDR1 as GTSNPN and CDR2 as SVGIG (reference sequence). The CDR3 is made up of 11 amino acids. Written as DNA, the CDR3 is TGTGCCTGGAGTACACTAGCCGAGCTGTTTTTT. Amino acids: CAWSTLAELFF.

The rearrangement links TRBV10-3 to TRBJ2-5; TRBD1 is a possible D gene (6 bases). Trimming removed 0 bases from V and 1 base from J, with 9 bases in between. Germline V gene data show CDR1 as ENHRY and CDR2 as SYGVKD. The CDR3 consists of 15 residues. This chain's CDR3 is CAISESDRFQETQYF. In DNA form, the CDR3 reads TGTGCCATCAGTGAGTCGGACAGATTCCAAGAGACCCAGTACTTC.

The chain has TRBV4-2 and TRBJ2-3, with a tentative D call TRBD2 (6 bases). Germline CDR1 is LGHNA and CDR2 is YNFKEQ. V was shortened by 1 base and J by 5 bases, with 16 bases between the two germline ends. The CDR3 has 16 residues. The DNA for the CDR3 is TGTGCCAGCAGCCAAGGACTAGTCGGGTTGGGAGATACGCAGTATTTT. This codes for CASSQGLVGLGDTQYF.

This chain connects TRBV11-2 to TRBJ1-4; the D is unclear. The V end lost 2 bases, the J end lost 3 bases, and 10 bases lay between the germline ends. From germline, CDR1 is SGHAT and CDR2 FQNNGV. This CDR3 has 15 residues. In DNA form, the CDR3 reads TGTGCCAGCAGCTTAAATGCGGCCGCTAATGAAAAACTGTTTTTT. Protein: CASSLNAAANEKLFF.

The chain links TRBV14 to TRBJ2-1, with TRBD2 as a possible D gene (5 bases). Germline lookup yields CDR1 SGHDN and CDR2 FVKESK. CDR3 size: 15 residues. The V end was cut by 2 bases, the J end by 8 bases, with 16 bases between. The CDR3, as DNA: TGTGCCAGCAGCCAACTAGCAGACCCTACATATGAGCAGTTCTTC. It encodes CASSQLADPTYEQFF. Complete variable domain (other parts from reference TRBV14 and TRBJ2-1): EAGVTQFPSHSVIEKGQTVTLRCDPISGHDNLYWYRRVMGKEIKFLLHFVKESKQDESGMPNNRFLAERTGGTYSTLKVQPAELEDSGVYFCASSQLADPTYEQFFGPGTRLTVL.

The rearrangement links TRBV6-2 or TRBV6-3 to TRBJ2-1; D is ambiguous. This CDR3 comprises 12 residues. V was clipped by 5 bases and J by 5 bases, with 7 bases between them. Germline CDR1 and CDR2: MNHEY and SVGEGT. The CDR3 DNA reads as TGTGCCAGCAGTGCCCTAGACAATGAGCAGTTCTTC. It specifies CASSALDNEQFF.

This clone was seen repeatedly, ten times or more. J is TRBJ2-1 and V is TRBV24-1, with D maybe TRBD1 (5 bases). The V end was cut by 3 bases, the J end by 3 bases, with 14 bases between. The CDR3 is 16 amino acids. Germline CDR1 KGHDR, CDR2 SFDVKD. CDR3 sequence: CATSDVGQHDYNEQFF. CDR3 bases: TGTGCCACCAGTGATGTAGGACAACACGACTACAATGAGCAGTTCTTC.

The CDR3 DNA follows: TGTGCCAGCAGCTTAGCGGGGACAGGGGCAGAGACCCAGTACTTC. It specifies CASSLAGTGAETQYF. V usage is TRBV7-3 and J usage is TRBJ2-5, with 10 bases lining up with TRBD1. Germline V CDR1 and CDR2: SGHTA, FQGTGA. J was trimmed by 4 bases and V by 2 bases; bases with no gene match: 4. CDR3 size: 15 residues.

This chain connects TRBV11-2 to TRBJ1-6, with 7 positions matching TRBD1. Trimming at V came to 4 bases and at J to 8 bases, leaving 8 bases not matched to a gene. CDR1 SGHAT and CDR2 FQNNGV come from the germline V gene. The CDR3 is made up of 15 amino acids. The CDR3 is CASSWGQSRDSPLHF. CDR3 bases: TGTGCCAGCAGCTGGGGACAGAGCCGAGATTCACCCCTCCACTTT. Using reference TRBV11-2 and TRBJ1-6 for the parts outside the CDR3, the full variable domain is EAGVAQSPRYKIIEKRQSVAFWCNPISGHATLYWYQQILGQGPKLLIQFQNNGVVDDSQLPKDRFSAERLKGVDSTLKIQPAKLEDSAVYLCASSWGQSRDSPLHFGNGTRLTVT.

The chain recombines TRBV27 with TRBJ2-2; D possibly corresponds to TRBD1 (6 bases). Germline CDR1 and CDR2: MNHEY and SMNVEV (reference sequence). This CDR3 contains 15 residues. V was pared by 4 bases and J by 6 bases, with 15 bases between. The CDR3 nucleotides are TGTGCCAGCAGTTCGACAACAGGGATAGCCGGGGAGCTGTTTTTT. It yields the protein CASSSTTGIAGELFF.

The V gene is TRBV19, the J gene TRBJ1-2; tentative D call: TRBD1 (5 bases). The germline V gene has CDR1 LNHDA and CDR2 SQIVND (reference sequence). V was clipped by 3 bases and J by 6 bases, with 14 bases between them. The CDR3 has 14 amino acids. Here the CDR3 reads CASSIGAGIHGYTF. CDR3 sequence (DNA): TGTGCCAGTAGTATCGGGGCGGGAATCCATGGCTACACCTTC. The variable domain in full, completed from reference TRBV19 and TRBJ1-2, reads DGGITQSPKYLFRKEGQNVTLSCEQNLNHDAMYWYRQDPGQGLRLIYYSQIVNDFQKGDIAEGYSVSREKKESFPLTVTSAQKNPTAFYLCASSIGAGIHGYTFGSGTRLTVV.

V is TRBV11-2 and J is TRBJ2-1; 9 bases align to TRBD2. Germline-derived CDR1 and CDR2 are SGHAT and FQNNGV. The CDR3 is 14 residues long. J gave up 5 bases and V 3 bases, and 2 bases lay outside the gene matches. The CDR3 nucleotides read TGTGCCAGCAGCTTCCTAGCGGGAAACAATGAGCAGTTCTTC. Amino acid sequence: CASSFLAGNNEQFF.

The genes are TRBV3-1 (or the pseudogene TRBV3-2) and TRBJ1-4; D unresolved. The CDR3 totals 13 residues. Germline CDR1 is LGHDT and CDR2 is YNNKEL (reference sequence). Deletions cut 0 bases from V and 10 bases from J, with 9 bases between. As DNA, the CDR3 is TGTGCCAGCAGCCAAGATTTGGTGAGAAAACTGTTTTTT. Encoded protein: CASSQDLVRKLFF.